The entry below gives a single T cell receptor beta chain sequence along with its context. Antigen unknown. The data belong to a study of T cell responses to AZD1222 COVID-19 vaccine. Points from the study as a whole: Close to half of spike-specific TCRs reportedly recognize unmutated variant regions.

The assay was immunoSEQ multiplex PCR, and TCRdb's table has in-frame clones only and misses some. The sample has around 150,000 clones; around 90% are singletons. This receptor was taken from an adult in good health. The material was peripheral blood, obtained on day 0 of AZD1222 vaccination.

The CDR3 DNA is TGTGCCAGTAGTCAGGAACCCGGAAACACCATATATTTT. Its translation: CASSQEPGNTIYF. This chain uses TRBV19 with TRBJ1-3; D not certain. Germline CDR1 reads LNHDA; CDR2 reads SQIVND (reference sequence). V gave up 5 bases and J gave up 4 bases, with 9 bases separating them. There are 13 residues in the CDR3.